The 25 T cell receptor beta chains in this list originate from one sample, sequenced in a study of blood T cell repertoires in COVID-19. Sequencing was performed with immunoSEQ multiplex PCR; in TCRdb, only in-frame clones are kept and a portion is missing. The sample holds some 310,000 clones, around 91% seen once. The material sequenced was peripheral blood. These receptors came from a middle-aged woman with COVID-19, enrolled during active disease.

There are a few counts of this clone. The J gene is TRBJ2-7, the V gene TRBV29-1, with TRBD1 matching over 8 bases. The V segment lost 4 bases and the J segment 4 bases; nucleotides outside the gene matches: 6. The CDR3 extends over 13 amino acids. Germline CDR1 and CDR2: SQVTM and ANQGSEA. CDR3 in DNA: TGCAGCGTTGCAGCAGGGGGCTTTTACGAGCAGTACTTC. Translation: CSVAAGGFYEQYF.

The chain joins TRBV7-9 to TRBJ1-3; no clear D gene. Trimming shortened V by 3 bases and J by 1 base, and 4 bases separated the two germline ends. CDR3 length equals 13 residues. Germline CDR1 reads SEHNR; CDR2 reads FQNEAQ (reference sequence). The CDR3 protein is CASSFLSGNTIYF. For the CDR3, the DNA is TGTGCCAGCAGCTTCCTTTCTGGAAACACCATATATTTT.

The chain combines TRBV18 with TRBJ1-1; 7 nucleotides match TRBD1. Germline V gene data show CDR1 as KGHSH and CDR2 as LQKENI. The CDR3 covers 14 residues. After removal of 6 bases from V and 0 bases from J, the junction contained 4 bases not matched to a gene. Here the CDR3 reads CASSAQGMNTEAFF. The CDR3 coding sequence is TGTGCCAGCTCGGCACAGGGGATGAACACTGAAGCTTTCTTT. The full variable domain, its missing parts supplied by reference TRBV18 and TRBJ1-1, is NAGVMQNPRHLVRRRGQEARLRCSPMKGHSHVYWYRQLPEEGLKFMVYLQKENIIDESGMPKERFSAEFPKEGPSILRIQQVVRGDSAAYFCASSAQGMNTEAFFGQGTRLTVV.

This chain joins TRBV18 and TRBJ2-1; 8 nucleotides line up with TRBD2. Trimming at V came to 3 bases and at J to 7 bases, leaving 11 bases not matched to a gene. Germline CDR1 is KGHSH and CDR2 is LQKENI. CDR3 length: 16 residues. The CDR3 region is CASSPRAGAGGNEQFF. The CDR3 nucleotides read TGTGCCAGCTCACCTAGAGCGGGGGCCGGGGGGAATGAGCAGTTCTTC.

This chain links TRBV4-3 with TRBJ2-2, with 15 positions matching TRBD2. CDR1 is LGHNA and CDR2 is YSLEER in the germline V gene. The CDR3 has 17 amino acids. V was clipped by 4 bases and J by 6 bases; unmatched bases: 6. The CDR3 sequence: CASSRGGLAGGPGELFF. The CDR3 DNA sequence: TGCGCCAGCAGCCGCGGGGGACTAGCGGGGGGTCCCGGGGAGCTGTTTTTT.

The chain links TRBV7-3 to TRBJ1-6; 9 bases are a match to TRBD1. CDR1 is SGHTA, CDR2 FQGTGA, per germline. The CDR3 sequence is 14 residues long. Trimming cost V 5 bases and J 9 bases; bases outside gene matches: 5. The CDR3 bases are TGTGCCAGCAGCCCGGGACAGGGAACTTCACCCCTCCACTTT. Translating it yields CASSPGQGTSPLHF.

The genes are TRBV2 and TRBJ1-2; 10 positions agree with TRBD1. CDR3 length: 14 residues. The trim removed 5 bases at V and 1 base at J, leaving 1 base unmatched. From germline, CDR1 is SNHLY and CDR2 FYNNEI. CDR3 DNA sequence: TGTGCCAGCAGTTGGGACAGGGGTAACTATGGCTACACCTTC. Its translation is CASSWDRGNYGYTF.

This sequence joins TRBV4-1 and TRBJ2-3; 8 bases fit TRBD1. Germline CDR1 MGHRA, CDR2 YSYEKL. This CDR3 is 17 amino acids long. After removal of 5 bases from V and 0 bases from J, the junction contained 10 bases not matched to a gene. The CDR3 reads CASSKTGTGESTDTQYF. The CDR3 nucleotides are TGCGCCAGCAGCAAGACCGGGACAGGAGAAAGCACAGATACGCAGTATTTT.

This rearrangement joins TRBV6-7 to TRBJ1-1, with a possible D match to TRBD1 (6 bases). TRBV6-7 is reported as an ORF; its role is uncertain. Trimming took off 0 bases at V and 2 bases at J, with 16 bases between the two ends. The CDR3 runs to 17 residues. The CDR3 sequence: CASSYSRQGGGNTEAFF. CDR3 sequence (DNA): TGTGCCAGCAGTTACTCGAGGCAGGGAGGGGGAAACACTGAAGCTTTCTTT.

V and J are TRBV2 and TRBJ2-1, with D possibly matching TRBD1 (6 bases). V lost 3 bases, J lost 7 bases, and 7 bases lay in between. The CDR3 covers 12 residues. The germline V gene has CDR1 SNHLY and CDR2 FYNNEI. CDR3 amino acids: CASSETGNEQFF. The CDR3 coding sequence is TGTGCCAGCAGTGAGACAGGAAATGAGCAGTTCTTC.

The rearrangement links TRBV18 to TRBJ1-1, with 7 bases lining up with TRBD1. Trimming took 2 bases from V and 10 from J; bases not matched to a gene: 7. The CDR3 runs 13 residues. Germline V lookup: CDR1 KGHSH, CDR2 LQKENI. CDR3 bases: TGTGCCAGCTCACCAGGCGTAGACAGGGCAGCTTTCTTT. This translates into CASSPGVDRAAFF.

The CDR3 is CAWTGRGTGNTEAFF. The CDR3 nucleotides are TGTGCCTGGACCGGTAGGGGGACCGGGAACACTGAAGCTTTCTTT. The chain recombines TRBV30 with TRBJ1-1, with a tentative D call TRBD1 (6 bases). With 4 bases removed from V and 1 base from J, the gap between germline ends came to 16 bases. Germline assignment: CDR1 GTSNPN and CDR2 SVGIG (reference sequence). This CDR3 is 15 amino acids long.

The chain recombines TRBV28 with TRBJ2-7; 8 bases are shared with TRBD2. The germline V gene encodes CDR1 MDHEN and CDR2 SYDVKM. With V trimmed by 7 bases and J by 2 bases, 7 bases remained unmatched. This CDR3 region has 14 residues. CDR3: CASNPAGGPYEQYF. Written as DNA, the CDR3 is TGTGCCAGCAACCCTGCGGGGGGCCCCTACGAGCAGTACTTC.

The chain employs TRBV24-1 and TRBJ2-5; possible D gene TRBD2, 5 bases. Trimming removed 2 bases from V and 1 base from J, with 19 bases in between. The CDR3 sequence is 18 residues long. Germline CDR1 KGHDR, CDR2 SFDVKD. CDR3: CATSDSRYTRVFQETQYF. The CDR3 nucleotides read TGTGCCACCAGTGATTCACGTTACACGCGGGTTTTCCAAGAGACCCAGTACTTC.

The CDR3 loop reads CASSWGLAGGDTQYF. The CDR3 DNA is TGTGCCAGCAGCTGGGGACTAGCGGGAGGAGATACGCAGTATTTT. The rearrangement uses TRBV5-6 and TRBJ2-3; 15 bases line up with TRBD2. Germline V gives CDR1 SGHDT, CDR2 YYEEEE. The J segment lost 5 bases and the V segment lost 3 bases, leaving 1 base of the junction unmatched. CDR3 length equals 15 residues.

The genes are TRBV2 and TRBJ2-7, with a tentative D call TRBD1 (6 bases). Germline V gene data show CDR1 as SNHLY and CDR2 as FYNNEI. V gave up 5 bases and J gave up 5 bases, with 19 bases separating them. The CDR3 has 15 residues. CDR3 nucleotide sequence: TGTGCCAGCAGTTACCAGGGGCATCCGCAGGACGAGCAGTACTTC. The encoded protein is CASSYQGHPQDEQYF.

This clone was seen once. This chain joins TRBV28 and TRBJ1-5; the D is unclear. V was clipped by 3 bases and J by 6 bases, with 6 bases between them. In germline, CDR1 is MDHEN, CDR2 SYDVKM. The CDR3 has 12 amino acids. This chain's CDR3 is CASSLTPQPQHF. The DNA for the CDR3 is TGTGCCAGCAGTTTGACTCCTCAGCCCCAGCATTTT. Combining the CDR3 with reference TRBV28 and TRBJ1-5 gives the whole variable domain DVKVTQSSRYLVKRTGEKVFLECVQDMDHENMFWYRQDPGLGLRLIYFSYDVKMKEKGDIPEGYSVSREKKERFSLILESASTNQTSMYLCASSLTPQPQHFGDGTRLSIL.

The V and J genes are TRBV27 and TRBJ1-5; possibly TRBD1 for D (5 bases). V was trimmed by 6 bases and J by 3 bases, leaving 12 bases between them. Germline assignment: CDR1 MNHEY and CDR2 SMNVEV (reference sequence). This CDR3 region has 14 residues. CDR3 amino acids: CASRYTGTNQPQHF. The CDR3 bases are TGTGCCAGCAGATATACAGGCACCAATCAGCCCCAGCATTTT.

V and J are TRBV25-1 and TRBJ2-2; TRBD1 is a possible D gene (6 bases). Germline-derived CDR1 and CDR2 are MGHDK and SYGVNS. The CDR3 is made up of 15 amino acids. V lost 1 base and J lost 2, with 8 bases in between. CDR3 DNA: TGTGCCAGCAGTGAATGGACAGATAACACCGGGGAGCTGTTTTTT. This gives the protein CASSEWTDNTGELFF.

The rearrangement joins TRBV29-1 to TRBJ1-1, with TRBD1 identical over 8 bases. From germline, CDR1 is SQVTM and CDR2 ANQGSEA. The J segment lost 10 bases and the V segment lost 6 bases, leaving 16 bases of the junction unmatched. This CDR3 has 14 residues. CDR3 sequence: CSVAQGASPGPAFF. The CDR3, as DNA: TGCAGCGTGGCTCAGGGGGCTTCTCCAGGACCAGCTTTCTTT.

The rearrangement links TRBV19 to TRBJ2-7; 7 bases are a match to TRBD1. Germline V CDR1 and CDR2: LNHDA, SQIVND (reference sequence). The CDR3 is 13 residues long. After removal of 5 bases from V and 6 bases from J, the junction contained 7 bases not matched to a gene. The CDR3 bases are TGTGCCAGTAGTGTGATACAGGGGAGCGAGCAGTACTTC. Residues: CASSVIQGSEQYF. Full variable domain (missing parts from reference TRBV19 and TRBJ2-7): DGGITQSPKYLFRKEGQNVTLSCEQNLNHDAMYWYRQDPGQGLRLIYYSQIVNDFQKGDIAEGYSVSREKKESFPLTVTSAQKNPTAFYLCASSVIQGSEQYFGPGTRLTVT.

The CDR3, as DNA: TGTGCCAGTAACCCTAGCGGGAGCTCCTACAATGAGCAGTTCTTC. It translates to CASNPSGSSYNEQFF. The genes are TRBV19 and TRBJ2-1, with 10 bases lining up with TRBD2. CDR1 is LNHDA and CDR2 is SQIVND in the germline V gene (reference sequence). Trimming removed 7 bases from V and 0 bases from J; junction bases left unmatched: 3. The CDR3 has 15 residues.

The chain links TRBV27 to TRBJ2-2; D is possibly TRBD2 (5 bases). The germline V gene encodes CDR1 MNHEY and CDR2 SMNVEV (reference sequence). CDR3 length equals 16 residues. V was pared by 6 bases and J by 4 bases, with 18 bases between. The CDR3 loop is CASRPRGQAGTGELFF. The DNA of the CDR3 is TGTGCCAGCAGGCCACGAGGGCAAGCAGGCACCGGGGAGCTGTTTTTT.

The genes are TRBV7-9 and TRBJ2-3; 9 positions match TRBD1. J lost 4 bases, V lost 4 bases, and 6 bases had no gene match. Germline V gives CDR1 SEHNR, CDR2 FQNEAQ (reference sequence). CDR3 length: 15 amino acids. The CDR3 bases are TGTGCCAGCAGCTCCCCGGGACAGGGTTCAGATACGCAGTATTTT. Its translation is CASSSPGQGSDTQYF.

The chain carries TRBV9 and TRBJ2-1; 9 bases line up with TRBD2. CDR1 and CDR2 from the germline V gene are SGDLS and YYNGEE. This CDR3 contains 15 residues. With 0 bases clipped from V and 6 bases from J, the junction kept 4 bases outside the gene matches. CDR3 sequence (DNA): TGTGCCAGCAGCGTAGTCCTAGCGGGATCCAATGAGCAGTTCTTC. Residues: CASSVVLAGSNEQFF.